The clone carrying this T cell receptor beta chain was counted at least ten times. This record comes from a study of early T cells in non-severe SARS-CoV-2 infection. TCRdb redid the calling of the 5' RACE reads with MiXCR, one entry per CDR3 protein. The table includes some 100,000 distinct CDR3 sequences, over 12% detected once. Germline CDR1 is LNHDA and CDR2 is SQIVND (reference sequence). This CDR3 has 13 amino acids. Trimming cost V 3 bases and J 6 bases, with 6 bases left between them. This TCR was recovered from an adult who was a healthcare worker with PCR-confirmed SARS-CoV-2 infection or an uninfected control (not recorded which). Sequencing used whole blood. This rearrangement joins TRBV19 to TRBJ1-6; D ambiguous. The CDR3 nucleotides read TGTGCCAGTAGTATCACGCCTAATTCACCCCTCCACTTT. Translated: CASSITPNSPLHF.